This T cell receptor beta chain was profiled in a study of blood T cell repertoires in COVID-19. Across the study: Samples representing acute and convalescent COVID-19 were sourced from the United States, Italy and Spain.

Here immunoSEQ multiplex PCR was the method, and the copy in TCRdb shows in-frame clones only, minus some. The sample contains 240,000 or so clones, more than 75% of which appear only once. The CDR3 extends over 14 amino acids. V lost 11 bases and J 2 bases, leaving 18 bases between the germline ends. The germline gives CDR1 LNHDA, CDR2 SQIVND (reference sequence). Material for sequencing was peripheral blood. The source of this sequence is a woman in her sixties with active or convalescent COVID-19. The V call is TRBV19, the J call TRBJ1-2; possible D gene TRBD1, 6 bases. Written as DNA, the CDR3 is TGTGCCCGGGGGCTGGGAGGGGGGAACTATGGCTACACCTTC. It codes for CARGLGGGNYGYTF.